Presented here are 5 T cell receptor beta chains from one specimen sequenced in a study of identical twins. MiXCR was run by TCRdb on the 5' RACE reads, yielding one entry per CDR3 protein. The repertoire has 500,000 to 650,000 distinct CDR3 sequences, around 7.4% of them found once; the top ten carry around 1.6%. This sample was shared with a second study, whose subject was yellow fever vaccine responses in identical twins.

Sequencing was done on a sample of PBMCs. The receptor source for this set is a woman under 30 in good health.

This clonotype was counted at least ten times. The CDR3 nucleotides read TGTGCCAGCAGCTTAGCTCAACGGGGGGACGGGCAGTACGTC. Translating it yields CASSLAQRGDGQYV. This rearrangement joins TRBV7-8 to TRBJ2-7; the match to TRBD2 covers 7 bases. With V trimmed by 0 bases and J by 9 bases, 8 bases remained unmatched. The CDR3 runs to 14 residues. Germline V CDR1 and CDR2: SGHVS, FQNEAQ.

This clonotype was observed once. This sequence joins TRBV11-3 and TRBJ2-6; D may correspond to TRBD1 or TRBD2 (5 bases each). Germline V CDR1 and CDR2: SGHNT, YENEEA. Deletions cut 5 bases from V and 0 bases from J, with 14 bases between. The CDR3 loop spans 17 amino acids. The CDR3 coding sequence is TGTGCCAGCAGCCCCCTACTCGGGGCCTCTGGGGCCAACGTCCTGACTTTC. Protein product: CASSPLLGASGANVLTF.

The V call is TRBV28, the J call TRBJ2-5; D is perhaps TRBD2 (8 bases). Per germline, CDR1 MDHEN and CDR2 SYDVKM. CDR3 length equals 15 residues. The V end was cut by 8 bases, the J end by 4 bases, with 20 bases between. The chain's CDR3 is CASRGGQLVRETQYF. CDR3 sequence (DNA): TGTGCCAGCCGGGGGGGACAGCTAGTCCGAGAGACCCAGTACTTC. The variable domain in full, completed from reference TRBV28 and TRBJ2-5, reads DVKVTQSSRYLVKRTGEKVFLECVQDMDHENMFWYRQDPGLGLRLIYFSYDVKMKEKGDIPEGYSVSREKKERFSLILESASTNQTSMYLCASRGGQLVRETQYFGPGTRLLVL.

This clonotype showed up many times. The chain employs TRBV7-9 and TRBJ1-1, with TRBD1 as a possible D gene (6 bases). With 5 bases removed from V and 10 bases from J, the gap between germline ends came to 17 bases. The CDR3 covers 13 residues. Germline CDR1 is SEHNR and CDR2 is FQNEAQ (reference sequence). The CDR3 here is CASSTPVETGAFF. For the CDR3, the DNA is TGTGCCAGCAGCACCCCGGTGGAGACAGGAGCTTTCTTT.

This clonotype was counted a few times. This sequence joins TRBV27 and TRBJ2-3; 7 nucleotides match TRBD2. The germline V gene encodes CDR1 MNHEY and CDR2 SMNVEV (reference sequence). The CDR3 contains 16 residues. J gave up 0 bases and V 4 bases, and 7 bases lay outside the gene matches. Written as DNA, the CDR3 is TGTGCCAGCAGTTCCTCCCCGGGGGGTAGCACAGATACGCAGTATTTT. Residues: CASSSSPGGSTDTQYF.